This T cell receptor (beta chain) is from a study of T cell responses to AZD1222 COVID-19 vaccine. Study as a whole: Second-dose groups at about 4 or about 12 weeks were pooled.

The CDR3 sequence is 19 residues long. The V gene lost 0 bases and the J gene lost 0 bases, with 16 bases spanning the gap. Points from the study as a whole: CD4 TCRs associated with vaccination spanned spike, dominating at 160-218 and 743-854. Repertoires were collected only later (after the peak T cell response had occurred). The study found Spike-specific TCR breadth and depth rose after two AZD1222 doses.

TCRdb's table, derived via immunoSEQ multiplex PCR, lists solely in-frame clones and lacks some. The data hold roughly 190,000 clones, with 85% to 95% observed a single time. Details on this clone: The antigen remains undetermined.

This chain joins TRBV5-3 and TRBJ1-6; D not resolved. TRBV5-3 is known as an ORF, though its function is uncertain. Sample: peripheral blood, taken on day 0 of AZD1222 vaccination. The TCR comes from an adult in good health. The CDR3 DNA is TGTGCCAGAAGCTTGGCAATAGTGGGTCAAAGCTCCTATAATTCACCCCTCCACTTT. Protein sequence: CARSLAIVGQSSYNSPLHF.